This T cell receptor beta chain was observed in a study of molecular identifiers for immune sequencing clone quantification. CD8+CD4-CCR7+CD45RA+ cells were sorted as naive CD8 T cells. The CDR3 is 14 residues long. CDR1 is MNHEY, CDR2 SMNVEV, per germline (reference sequence). With V trimmed by 3 bases and J by 4 bases, 6 bases remained unmatched. In the case of this clonotype: Antigen: not known.

Overall study results and limits: Whereas naive cells kept under 1% of molecules in clones above 20 RNA copies, such clones held over 97% in effectors. Clone sizes could be underestimated for highly expanded clones when identical TCR molecules share a barcode.

Previously published methods and listed TCR primers were used for the bulk TCR libraries. Each CDR3 protein is one row after TCRdb ran MiXCR on the PCR reads. The profile shows about half a million distinct CDR3 sequences, around 21% of them singletons. The sequencing sample was made of naive CD8+ T cells from blood, with Jurkat cell RNA spiked in. Subset given: FACS-sorted CD8+CD4-CCR7+CD45RA+ naive T cells. The J gene is TRBJ2-7, the V gene TRBV27, with 7 bases that match TRBD2. This sequence originates from a human donor in good health. Some libraries in this study had Jurkat cell RNA spiked in. In nucleotides, the CDR3 is TGTGCCAGCAGTTTCTCAAGGGAGGGTTACGAGCAGTACTTC. Its translation: CASSFSREGYEQYF.